The 9 T cell receptor beta chains below all came from one sample that was sequenced in a study of cytomegalovirus exposure and HLA in healthy donors (dated by TCRdb to the late 2010s). The library was prepared using the immunoSEQ multiplex PCR assay. For the multiplex PCR, a mixture combining 60 forward primers for TCR Vbeta segments and 13 reverse primers for TCR Jbeta segments was used. TCRdb provides this immuneACCESS table in a form limited to in-frame rearrangements. Some clones are lacking; in checked studies, under half of them reflect an unresolved V gene, and why the rest are absent is not known. The sample has under 200,000 clones on record. Clones ranked in the top ten supply 6.5% of the sample. The sample comprised PBMCs. The receptors stem from a man aged 30 to 39 in good health and CMV-seronegative.

J is TRBJ2-5 and V is TRBV29-1; 13 positions match TRBD2. V lost 6 bases to trimming and J lost 0 bases; unmatched junction nucleotides: 4. The germline V gene has CDR1 SQVTM and CDR2 ANQGSEA. CDR3 length: 15 amino acids. CDR3 amino acids: CSVTGTSGDQETQYF. The CDR3 DNA is TGCAGCGTGACAGGGACTAGCGGGGACCAAGAGACCCAGTACTTC.

The V and J genes are TRBV6-4 and TRBJ2-1; TRBD2 matches at 13 bases. Germline V gene data show CDR1 as MRHNA and CDR2 as SNTAGT. Losses at the gene ends were 5 bases for V and 3 bases for J; bases not matched to a gene: 1. The CDR3 is 15 amino acids. The CDR3 is CASSRLAGGYNEQFF. The DNA for the CDR3 is TGTGCCAGCAGTCGACTAGCGGGGGGCTACAATGAGCAGTTCTTC.

The genes are TRBV19 and TRBJ2-3, with 11 bases identical to TRBD2. V shed 5 bases, J shed 4 bases, and the junction held 8 bases outside the gene matches. In germline, CDR1 is LNHDA, CDR2 SQIVND (reference sequence). CDR3 length: 16 amino acids. The CDR3 reads CASSLLLAGAADTQYF. In DNA form, the CDR3 reads TGTGCCAGTAGTCTCCTACTAGCGGGGGCGGCAGATACGCAGTATTTT.

The V gene is TRBV15, the J gene TRBJ2-7; no definite D call. Between the trimmed V and J ends, which lost 0 bases and 6 bases, there was a span of 9 bases. Germline V gives CDR1 LNHNV, CDR2 YYDKDF (reference sequence). CDR3 length equals 13 residues. CDR3 in amino acids: CATSRESGLEQYF. The CDR3 DNA sequence: TGTGCCACCAGCAGAGAGTCGGGTCTCGAGCAGTACTTC.

V gene TRBV25-1 combines with J gene TRBJ2-7; 8 bases are shared with TRBD2. The trim removed 1 base at V and 2 bases at J, leaving 1 base unmatched. This CDR3 is built from 14 residues. The germline CDR1 and CDR2 sequences are MGHDK and SYGVNS. The CDR3, as DNA: TGTGCCAGCAGTGAATCCGGGGGGGCCTACGAGCAGTACTTC. Amino acid sequence: CASSESGGAYEQYF.

V usage is TRBV7-2 and J usage is TRBJ2-2, with D unclear. Germline assignment: CDR1 SGHTA and CDR2 FQGNSA. This CDR3 spans 16 amino acids. V was shortened by 0 bases and J by 1 base, with 9 bases between the two germline ends. Here the CDR3 DNA reads TGTGCCAGCAGCTTAGCCCCCCACGGGAACACCGGGGAGCTGTTTTTT. Protein sequence: CASSLAPHGNTGELFF.

The rearrangement links TRBV5-6 to TRBJ2-5, with TRBD2 matching 7 bases. The DNA end is a closer match to TRBJ2-7, so the J assignment may be wrong. Germline V gives CDR1 SGHDT, CDR2 YYEEEE. There are 13 residues in the CDR3. CDR3 in DNA: TGTGCCAGCAGCGCACGGGGGGCCTACGAGCAGTACTTC. This translates into CASSARGAYEQYF.

The chain uses TRBV5-1 and TRBJ2-5, with TRBD1 matching over 7 bases. TRBJ2-7 explains the end of the DNA better; the J call may be wrong. CDR3 length equals 15 residues. CDR1 and CDR2 (germline): SGHRS, YFSETQ. The chain's CDR3 is CASSLTGAGSYEQYF. The DNA of the CDR3 is TGCGCCAGCAGCTTGACAGGGGCGGGTTCCTACGAGCAGTACTTC.

The chain employs TRBV18 and TRBJ1-1, with D maybe TRBD1 (6 bases). The CDR3 consists of 15 residues. Germline V gene data show CDR1 as KGHSH and CDR2 as LQKENI. With 3 bases removed from V and 0 bases from J, the gap between germline ends came to 11 bases. The CDR3 region has the DNA TGTGCCAGCTCACCCCTGGACAGTTTGAACACTGAAGCTTTCTTT. Translated, it gives CASSPLDSLNTEAFF.